These 20 T cell receptor beta chains were all obtained from the same sample, sequenced in a study of cytomegalovirus exposure and HLA in healthy donors. PCR amplification relied on 60 Vbeta primers (plus 13 Jbeta primers). Measured with immunoSEQ multiplex PCR; TCRdb has only the in-frame clones, and not every one. The data show about 95,000 clones, with around 84% seen just once and approximately 4% held by the top ten. The sequenced sample was PBMCs. The receptor set was obtained from a woman aged 40 to 55 in good health and CMV-seropositive.

This chain links TRBV6-6 with TRBJ2-1, with 7 nucleotides matching TRBD2. The CDR3 sequence is 14 residues long. CDR1 MNHNY and CDR2 SVGAGI come from the germline V gene (reference sequence). V lost 6 bases, J lost 4 bases, and 6 bases stayed unmatched. CDR3 amino acids: CASRGSGAYNEQFF. In nucleotides, the CDR3 is TGTGCCAGCAGGGGAAGCGGGGCTTACAATGAGCAGTTCTTC.

This clone was picked up a small number of times. The CDR3 loop reads CASSYSWTGMNTEAFF. The CDR3 nucleotides are TGTGCCAGCAGTTACTCGTGGACAGGCATGAACACTGAAGCTTTCTTT. The rearrangement joins TRBV6-5 to TRBJ1-1, with 7 bases lining up with TRBD1. Germline CDR1 and CDR2: MNHEY and SVGAGI. With 0 bases clipped from V and 0 bases from J, the junction kept 4 bases outside the gene matches. The CDR3 length is 16 residues.

The J gene is TRBJ2-3, the V gene TRBV5-4, with 8 bases matching TRBD2. J lost 4 bases, V lost 1 base, and 2 bases had no gene match. CDR3 length equals 14 residues. CDR1 SGHNT and CDR2 YYREEE come from the germline V gene (reference sequence). The CDR3 spells CASSLREGSDTQYF. CDR3 DNA sequence: TGTGCCAGCAGCTTGCGGGAGGGATCAGATACGCAGTATTTT.

The V and J genes are TRBV9 and TRBJ2-3; D is unclear. Germline CDR1 SGDLS, CDR2 YYNGEE. This CDR3 spans 15 amino acids. V lost 2 bases to trimming and J lost 5 bases, with 15 bases between them. The CDR3 region is CASSVLANLVDTQYF. The CDR3 DNA is TGTGCCAGCAGCGTTTTAGCAAACTTGGTAGATACGCAGTATTTT.

The chain carries TRBV19 and TRBJ1-1, with TRBD1 identical over 8 bases. The germline V gene has CDR1 LNHDA and CDR2 SQIVND (reference sequence). The CDR3 covers 16 residues. The trim removed 4 bases at V and 0 bases at J, leaving 7 bases unmatched. The DNA for the CDR3 is TGTGCCAGTAGTACTTCCGGGACAGGAGTGAACACTGAAGCTTTCTTT. It specifies CASSTSGTGVNTEAFF.

This chain connects TRBV2 to TRBJ1-2; D might be TRBD1 (6 bases). CDR1 SNHLY and CDR2 FYNNEI come from the germline V gene. The CDR3 has 13 amino acids. V gave up 6 bases and J gave up 5 bases, with 13 bases separating them. CDR3: CASSAGTSYGYTF. The CDR3 DNA is TGTGCCAGCAGCGCCGGGACATCTTATGGCTACACCTTC.

The CDR3 nucleotides are TGTGCCAGCAGCTTCGGCGGGAACTCCTACGAGCAGTACTTC. The encoded protein is CASSFGGNSYEQYF. The chain joins TRBV7-2 to TRBJ2-7, with a weak D call TRBD2 (6 bases). Trimming pared 3 bases from V and 0 bases from J, leaving 9 bases between. Germline CDR1 reads SGHTA; CDR2 reads FQGNSA. This CDR3 comprises 14 residues.

This sequence joins TRBV27 and TRBJ2-3; maybe TRBD2 (5 bases). There are 15 residues in the CDR3. V lost 6 bases and J lost 7, with 20 bases in between. The germline gives CDR1 MNHEY, CDR2 SMNVEV (reference sequence). CDR3 amino acids: CASRKEWEPTHTQYF. In DNA, the CDR3 is TGTGCCAGCAGAAAAGAGTGGGAGCCAACCCATACGCAGTATTTT.

This chain connects TRBV11-3 to TRBJ2-3; no definite D call. The ends were cut back, 5 bases at V and 1 base at J, with 10 bases in the middle. The CDR3 spans 14 residues. CDR1 is SGHNT and CDR2 is YENEEA in the germline V gene. The CDR3: CASSPPTGTDTQYF. CDR3 in DNA: TGTGCCAGCAGCCCTCCTACTGGCACAGATACGCAGTATTTT.

This chain's CDR3 is CASSVEQGYYGYTF. The CDR3 coding sequence is TGTGCCAGCAGCGTAGAGCAGGGGTACTATGGCTACACCTTC. The genes are TRBV9 and TRBJ1-2, with D possibly matching TRBD1 (6 bases). The length of the CDR3 is 14 residues. The V and J ends lost 0 bases and 3 bases respectively, with 9 bases between them. CDR1 SGDLS and CDR2 YYNGEE come from the germline V gene.

This chain links TRBV4-2 with TRBJ2-7; 10 bases fit TRBD2. CDR1 is LGHNA and CDR2 is YNFKEQ in the germline V gene. J lost 4 bases, V lost 0 bases, and 3 bases had no gene match. This CDR3 region has 15 residues. The CDR3 bases are TGTGCCAGCAGCCAAGATCCGACTAGCGGGTACGAGCAGTACTTC. Protein: CASSQDPTSGYEQYF.

The chain uses TRBV18 and TRBJ2-7, with a weak D call TRBD1 (6 bases). Germline V gene data show CDR1 as KGHSH and CDR2 as LQKENI. The CDR3 has 14 amino acids. Trimming left V 4 bases short and J 4 bases short, with 14 bases between. This CDR3 is CASSRTGPQYEQYF. DNA for the CDR3: TGTGCCAGCTCACGCACAGGGCCACAGTACGAGCAGTACTTC. Full variable domain (remainder filled in from reference TRBV18 and TRBJ2-7): NAGVMQNPRHLVRRRGQEARLRCSPMKGHSHVYWYRQLPEEGLKFMVYLQKENIIDESGMPKERFSAEFPKEGPSILRIQQVVRGDSAAYFCASSRTGPQYEQYFGPGTRLTVT.

The J gene is TRBJ2-5, the V gene TRBV5-1; maybe TRBD2 (6 bases). The J call may be faulty, since TRBJ2-7 better matches the DNA end. Germline V gives CDR1 SGHRS, CDR2 YFSETQ. This CDR3 spans 14 amino acids. CDR3 bases: TGCGCCAGCAGCCCTGCGGGACTCGACCCCGAGCAGTACTTC. Its translation: CASSPAGLDPEQYF.

This clone was recorded only once. The V and J genes are TRBV6-1 and TRBJ1-2, with TRBD1 as a possible D gene (6 bases). Deletions cut 4 bases from V and 9 bases from J, with 15 bases between. CDR1 MNHNS and CDR2 SASEGT come from the germline V gene. The length of the CDR3 is 13 residues. CDR3 in DNA: TGTGCCAGCAGTGCGTCACAGGGTGTTCGCTACACCTTC. It specifies CASSASQGVRYTF.

DNA of the CDR3: TGTGCCAGCAGCTCCGACAGATTCACAGATACGCAGTATTTT. This encodes CASSSDRFTDTQYF. The rearrangement joins TRBV7-3 to TRBJ2-3; perhaps TRBD1 as D (5 bases). CDR1 is SGHTA and CDR2 is FQGTGA in the germline V gene. The CDR3 has 14 amino acids. The V end was cut by 4 bases, the J end by 2 bases, with 10 bases between.

This clone was picked up a small number of times. The chain links TRBV7-2 to TRBJ2-7; 7 bases map to TRBD2. With 4 bases clipped from V and 0 bases from J, the junction kept 6 bases outside the gene matches. The CDR3 is 15 amino acids. The germline CDR1 and CDR2 sequences are SGHTA and FQGNSA. CDR3 sequence (DNA): TGTGCCAGCAGCTCGACCGGGACTAACTCCTACGAGCAGTACTTC. Translating gives CASSSTGTNSYEQYF.

V usage is TRBV7-7 and J usage is TRBJ2-4; the match to TRBD1 covers 7 bases. This CDR3 is 13 amino acids long. CDR1 SSHAT and CDR2 FNYEAQ come from the germline V gene (reference sequence). The CDR3 spells CASRRDRKNIQYF. CDR3 bases: TGTGCTAGCCGCCGGGACAGAAAAAACATTCAGTACTTC. The full variable domain, completed using reference TRBV7-7 and TRBJ2-4, is GAGVSQSPRYKVTKRGQDVTLRCDPISSHATLYWYQQALGQGPEFLTYFNYEAQPDKSGLPSDRFSAERPEGSISTLTIQRTEQRDSAMYRCASRRDRKNIQYFGAGTRLSVL.

The chain combines TRBV5-5 with TRBJ2-7, with 9 bases that match TRBD1. V gave up 4 bases and J gave up 0 bases; unmatched junction bases: 5. In germline, CDR1 is SGHKS, CDR2 YYEKEE (reference sequence). This CDR3 is built from 15 residues. The CDR3 bases are TGTGCCAGCAGCCGGGACAGGGATCCCTCCTACGAGCAGTACTTC. This sequence encodes CASSRDRDPSYEQYF.

V gene TRBV19 combines with J gene TRBJ2-1; TRBD2 aligns across 11 bases. This CDR3 has 13 residues. Losses at the gene ends were 6 bases for V and 8 bases for J; bases not matched to a gene: 3. Looked up from germline, CDR1 is LNHDA and CDR2 is SQIVND (reference sequence). The CDR3 DNA is TGTGCCAGTAGGGTAGCGGGAGGGTATGAGCAGTTCTTC. It translates to CASRVAGGYEQFF. The entire variable domain, with the rest obtained from reference TRBV19 and TRBJ2-1, is as follows: DGGITQSPKYLFRKEGQNVTLSCEQNLNHDAMYWYRQDPGQGLRLIYYSQIVNDFQKGDIAEGYSVSREKKESFPLTVTSAQKNPTAFYLCASRVAGGYEQFFGPGTRLTVL.

This chain joins TRBV5-6 and TRBJ2-7, with TRBD2 identical over 11 bases. The germline gives CDR1 SGHDT, CDR2 YYEEEE. The CDR3 contains 16 residues. The junction had 3 bases not matched to a gene; V was cut back by 0 bases and J by 1 base. DNA for the CDR3: TGTGCCAGCAGCTTGGTACTAGCGGGAGCGTCCTACGAGCAGTACTTC. It yields the protein CASSLVLAGASYEQYF.